This T cell receptor (beta chain) emerged from a study of shared clonotypes between healthy human individuals. General study findings and limits: Memory subsets generally showed smaller estimated richness than naive subsets did. Clonotypes shared by all four sorted-subset donors had higher generation probabilities than non-shared clonotypes. In a few donors, around 5.5% of naive CD4 clonotypes appeared in common.

This table comes from immunoSEQ multiplex PCR, and its TCRdb copy is limited to in-frame clones, with some not included. The sample contains about 2.1 million clones, 85% to 95% of which appear only once. The CDR3 covers 15 residues. CDR1 and CDR2 from the germline V gene are SGDLS and YYNGEE. Unmatched junction bases numbered 7, after V lost 4 bases and J lost 4 bases. The count of this clone is one. The target antigen is unknown. Terminally differentiated effector memory CD45RA+ cells were left out of the naive CD8 fraction, which was CD45RO-negative and positively selected for CCR7. The chain combines TRBV9 with TRBJ2-4, with 8 bases matching TRBD1. This TCR derives from a man aged 18 to 30 in good health. Some clones in this sample may be carry-over from other donors' samples. Sequenced: naive CD8+ T cells from PBMCs. The chain's CDR3 is CASSPGQGTKNIQYF. The CDR3 DNA reads TGTGCCAGCAGCCCCGGACAGGGCACAAAAAACATTCAGTACTTC.